The source of this T cell receptor (beta chain) is a study of chemoradiotherapy in HPV16-positive cancers. TCRdb keeps only in-frame clones here, not all; method: immunoSEQ multiplex PCR. The data contain about 7,000 clones, roughly 85% of them singletons. Samples were taken several times over chemoradiotherapy. Trimming took off 2 bases at V and 2 bases at J, with 10 bases between the two ends. This CDR3 is built from 16 residues. Germline CDR1 and CDR2: LGHNA and YSLEER. This clonotype was sampled from a human donor with HPV-associated anogenital cancer. Sampling was performed from a patient who underwent chemoradiotherapy. The J gene is TRBJ2-6, the V gene TRBV4-3; possibly TRBD1 for D (5 bases). This CDR3 reads CASSQTSGTGANVLTF. In DNA form, the CDR3 reads TGCGCCAGCAGCCAAACATCAGGGACTGGGGCCAACGTCCTGACTTTC.